This T cell receptor beta chain was found in a study of T-cell memory formation after mild COVID-19. In germline, CDR1 is MNHEY, CDR2 SMNVEV (reference sequence). CDR3 length: 13 amino acids. V was shortened by 8 bases and J by 4 bases, with 14 bases between the two germline ends. It was 5'RACE with constant-segment primers that produced the TCR alpha and TCR beta cDNA libraries, which carried sample barcodes and UMIs. Each CDR3 protein is one row after TCRdb ran MiXCR on the 5' RACE reads. The table includes tens of thousands of distinct CDR3 sequences, 8% to 10% detected once. Study-wide results and limits: Several responding clones turned up in pre-infection memory, indicating that cross-reactive memory may have taken part.

With regard to this clonotype: Its target is unknown.

The source material was PBMCs or a T cell subset sorted from them (not recorded which). The gene calls are TRBV27 and TRBJ2-5; no firm D call. The TCR was taken from an adult woman who had mild COVID-19 (a few samples of this study predate the infection). Cell type and time point are not known. CDR3 amino acids: CASASLDGETQYF. The CDR3 coding sequence is TGTGCCAGCGCCAGCTTGGATGGAGAGACCCAGTACTTC.